Below, 16 T cell receptor beta chains from the same sample are listed, as sequenced in a study of Ad26.COV2.S vaccination and SARS-CoV-2 variants. Treatment in this sample: 15 to 20 received Ad26.COV2.S at low or high dose, single or two shots; about five received placebo; per-sample allocation not given. Collection of samples fell on day 63 after the first vaccine or placebo injection. Assay used: immunoSEQ multiplex PCR; TCRdb lists only in-frame clones, some missing. The repertoire consists of 300,000 to 450,000 clones, with roughly 81% occurring once and the leading ten covering about 3.3%. Source: peripheral blood, taken in a trial of Ad26.COV2.S vaccine versus placebo. Receptors were obtained from a person between 18 and 60 years old who received the Ad26.COV2.S COVID-19 vaccine or a placebo.

This rearrangement joins TRBV5-5 to TRBJ2-5, with D possibly matching TRBD1 (5 bases). The CDR3 spans 13 residues. Germline-derived CDR1 and CDR2 are SGHKS and YYEKEE (reference sequence). V was clipped by 0 bases and J by 5 bases, with 8 bases between them. Written as DNA, the CDR3 is TGTGCCAGCAGCTTGGCAGGGTGGGAGACCCAGTACTTC. Translated: CASSLAGWETQYF. Combining the CDR3 with reference TRBV5-5 and TRBJ2-5 gives the whole variable domain DAGVTQSPTHLIKTRGQQVTLRCSPISGHKSVSWYQQVLGQGPQFIFQYYEKEERGRGNFPDRFSARQFPNYSSELNVNALLLGDSALYLCASSLAGWETQYFGPGTRLLVL.

This clone has a count of ten or more. V and J are TRBV10-3 and TRBJ1-1; unclear D gene. The V and J ends lost 0 bases and 1 base respectively, with 6 bases between them. Germline lookup yields CDR1 ENHRY and CDR2 SYGVKD. The CDR3 runs to 14 residues. CDR3 bases: TGTGCCATCAGTGAGTCGTCGGAGAACACTGAAGCTTTCTTT. It codes for CAISESSENTEAFF.

The chain recombines TRBV11-2 with TRBJ2-7; a possible D gene is TRBD2 (7 bases). Germline lookup yields CDR1 SGHAT and CDR2 FQNNGV. The CDR3 spans 15 residues. Trimming left V 6 bases short and J 6 bases short, with 21 bases between. For the CDR3, the DNA is TGTGCCAGCAGTCTAAGGGGGGGGCAGGGCGGCGAGCAGTACTTC. Its translation is CASSLRGGQGGEQYF.

The rearrangement uses TRBV9 and TRBJ2-1, with 11 bases matching TRBD2. The CDR3 consists of 16 residues. Germline V gives CDR1 SGDLS, CDR2 YYNGEE. Trimming removed 0 bases from V and 8 bases from J; junction bases left unmatched: 7. DNA for the CDR3: TGTGCCAGCAGCGTAGGTCTAGTAGCGGGAGGGTATGAGCAGTTCTTC. Its protein is CASSVGLVAGGYEQFF.

This rearrangement joins TRBV5-4 to TRBJ1-2, with 12 bases aligning to TRBD1. J gave up 8 bases and V 6 bases, and 17 bases lay outside the gene matches. The germline V gene has CDR1 SGHNT and CDR2 YYREEE (reference sequence). CDR3 size: 17 residues. The CDR3 DNA sequence: TGTGCCAGCACACAACCAGCGGGACAGGGGGCTCTCCACGGCTACACCTTC. This encodes CASTQPAGQGALHGYTF.

The CDR3 reads CASSKGPPRAHEQYF. CDR3 sequence (DNA): TGTGCCAGCAGCAAAGGGCCGCCCAGGGCCCACGAGCAGTACTTC. The chain recombines TRBV21-1 with TRBJ2-7; TRBD1, as called in the table, went unchecked against the DNA. TRBV21-1 is listed as a pseudogene. This CDR3 comprises 15 residues.

This chain connects TRBV7-2 to TRBJ1-2, with TRBD1 identical over 8 bases. CDR3 length equals 14 residues. Germline loops: CDR1 SGHTA, CDR2 FQGNSA. The trim removed 7 bases at V and 5 bases at J, leaving 9 bases unmatched. In DNA, the CDR3 is TGTGCCAGCACCCCCGACAGGGGAAATTATGGCTACACCTTC. Amino acid sequence: CASTPDRGNYGYTF.

J is TRBJ2-7 and V is TRBV12-3 or TRBV12-4; 7 bases agree with TRBD1. The CDR3 is 13 amino acids. V was pared by 6 bases and J by 6 bases, with 8 bases of the junction left unmatched. CDR3 sequence reads: CASRRQGWGEQYF. The CDR3 DNA reads as TGTGCCAGCAGGCGACAGGGTTGGGGCGAGCAGTACTTC.

The chain combines TRBV24-1 with TRBJ2-1; weak D call: TRBD2 (6 bases). V was pared by 5 bases and J by 6 bases, with 16 bases between. CDR3 length: 15 amino acids. Germline V gene lookup returns CDR1 KGHDR and CDR2 SFDVKD. The CDR3 sequence is CATSGSPRGGNEQFF. DNA for the CDR3: TGTGCCACCAGTGGCAGTCCCCGGGGAGGCAATGAGCAGTTCTTC.

The V and J genes are TRBV7-8 and TRBJ2-1, with D possibly TRBD2 on 6 matching bases. V was clipped by 5 bases and J by 1 base, with 15 bases between them. The CDR3 totals 16 residues. Germline loops: CDR1 SGHVS, CDR2 FQNEAQ. CDR3 DNA: TGTGCCAGCAGCCCAGAGGGACGGGGGTCCTACAATGAGCAGTTCTTC. Amino acid sequence: CASSPEGRGSYNEQFF.

This chain uses TRBV5-5 with TRBJ2-1, with 9 positions matching TRBD2. With 4 bases clipped from V and 9 bases from J, the junction kept 17 bases outside the gene matches. Germline-derived CDR1 and CDR2 are SGHKS and YYEKEE (reference sequence). The CDR3 sequence is 17 residues long. The CDR3 protein is CASSLIPASGIGGEQFF. The CDR3 DNA follows: TGTGCCAGCAGCCTAATCCCGGCTAGCGGGATCGGAGGTGAGCAGTTCTTC.

The chain recombines TRBV7-2 with TRBJ1-2; a possible D gene is TRBD1 (5 bases). The CDR3 runs 13 residues. Trimming left V 6 bases short and J 8 bases short, with 16 bases between. Germline lookup yields CDR1 SGHTA and CDR2 FQGNSA. The CDR3 protein is CASSPRERGGYTF. The CDR3 DNA is TGTGCCAGCAGTCCGCGGGAAAGGGGAGGCTACACCTTC.

The count of this clone is one. The genes are TRBV11-2 and TRBJ2-2; 8 bases are shared with TRBD1. The junction had 2 bases not matched to a gene; V was cut back by 5 bases and J by 0 bases. Germline assignment: CDR1 SGHAT and CDR2 FQNNGV. The CDR3 is 15 residues long. In nucleotides, the CDR3 is TGTGCCAGCAGCCGACAGGGGCCGAACACCGGGGAGCTGTTTTTT. Protein sequence: CASSRQGPNTGELFF.

The rearrangement links TRBV7-9 to TRBJ2-3; possible D gene TRBD2, 5 bases. This CDR3 region has 16 residues. Germline V gives CDR1 SEHNR, CDR2 FQNEAQ (reference sequence). V shed 5 bases and J shed 1 base, with 16 bases lying between them. The CDR3 region has the DNA TGTGCCAGCAGCCCCCCCCCTGGGCGGGGCACAGATACGCAGTATTTT. Translation: CASSPPPGRGTDTQYF.

The chain combines TRBV5-3 with TRBJ1-4; possibly TRBD1 for D (5 bases). TRBV5-3 is an ORF for which the function is uncertain. The CDR3 loop spans 15 amino acids. Trimming took 4 bases from V and 5 from J, leaving 15 bases between them. The CDR3 bases are TGTGCCAGAAGCCGGGGGGAGGAGAAAAATGAAAAACTGTTTTTT. This encodes CARSRGEEKNEKLFF.

The chain carries TRBV27 and TRBJ1-4, with D tentatively TRBD1 (5 bases). The CDR3 consists of 12 residues. The germline V and J ends were trimmed by 6 bases and 12 bases, with 14 bases remaining between them. Germline CDR1 is MNHEY and CDR2 is SMNVEV (reference sequence). The CDR3 nucleotides are TGTGCCAGCAGCCGACGGCAAGGGGAACTGTTTTTT. It encodes CASSRRQGELFF.